Reported below is one T cell receptor beta chain. Its target is not known. This entry is derived from a study of T cell responses to AZD1222 COVID-19 vaccine. General study results and limits: Two AZD1222 doses significantly raised spike-specific TCR breadth and depth over controls.

Clones were sequenced by immunoSEQ multiplex PCR, and TCRdb holds only the in-frame ones, with some missing. The sample includes 150,000 to 200,000 clones, about nine tenths of them seen just once. Germline V gives CDR1 MNHNY, CDR2 SVGAGI (reference sequence). Between the trimmed V and J ends, which lost 4 bases and 3 bases, there was a span of 9 bases. The CDR3 runs to 13 residues. This chain links TRBV6-6 with TRBJ1-1, with D possibly TRBD1 on 5 matching bases. The sample in question was peripheral blood, obtained on day 0 of AZD1222 vaccination. This receptor was obtained from an adult in good health. For the CDR3, the DNA is TGTGCCAGCAGTTCTGGGGGGGACACTGAAGCTTTCTTT. Amino acids: CASSSGGDTEAFF.